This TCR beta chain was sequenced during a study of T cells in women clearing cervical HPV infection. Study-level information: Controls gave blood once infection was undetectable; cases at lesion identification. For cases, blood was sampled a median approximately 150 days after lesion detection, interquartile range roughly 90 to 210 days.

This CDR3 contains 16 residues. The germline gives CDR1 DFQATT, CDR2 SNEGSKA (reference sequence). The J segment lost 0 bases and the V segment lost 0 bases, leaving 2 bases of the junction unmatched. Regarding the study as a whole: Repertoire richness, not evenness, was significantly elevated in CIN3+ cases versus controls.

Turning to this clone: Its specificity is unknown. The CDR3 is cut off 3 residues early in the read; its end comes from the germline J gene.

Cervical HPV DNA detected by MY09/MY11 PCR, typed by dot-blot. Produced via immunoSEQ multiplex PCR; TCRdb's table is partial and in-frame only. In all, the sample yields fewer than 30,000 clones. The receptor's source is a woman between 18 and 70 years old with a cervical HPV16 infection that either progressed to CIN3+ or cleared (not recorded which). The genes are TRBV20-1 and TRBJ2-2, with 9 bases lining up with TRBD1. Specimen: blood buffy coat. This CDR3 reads CSARDRDRANTGELFF. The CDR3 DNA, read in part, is TGCAGTGCTAGAGACCGGGACAGGGCGAACACCGGGGAG.